The clone carrying this TCR beta chain has just a few counts. Original methodology: Reference gene primer amplification yielded estimated nucleated cell counts. Some clones are missing from TCRdb's copy, which holds only in-frame ones; the method was immunoSEQ multiplex PCR. For V, J and clone size, that table is used; D and trimming come from the DNA. Of roughly 140,000 clones detected, approximately 80% appear once; the ten largest clones hold roughly 9%. The data originate from a study of blood T cell repertoires in COVID-19. Study at large: Collection of acute and convalescent COVID-19 samples took place in the United States, Italy and Spain. Sources were T cells, B-cell-depleted T cells, or PBMCs; the material itself was cDNA or gDNA.

Trimming removed 4 bases at V and 9 bases at J, with 16 bases between. The germline CDR1 and CDR2 sequences are SGHNT and YYREEE (reference sequence). There are 13 residues in the CDR3. The J gene is TRBJ2-5, the V gene TRBV5-4, with a possible D match to TRBD1 (6 bases). Sample: peripheral blood. This TCR was recovered from a woman over 75 in a cohort sampled during active or convalescent COVID-19. The CDR3 bases are TGTGCCAGCAGCAGGACAGAGGTAGGGCCCCAGTACTTC. It is translated as CASSRTEVGPQYF.